In its sample, the clone carrying this TCR beta chain was seen once. The repertoire was sequenced with immunoSEQ multiplex PCR; TCRdb's copy has only in-frame clones and lacks some. Of some 490,000 clones in the sample, roughly nine tenths are singletons; the top ten hold around 7.9%. This specimen belongs to a study of blood T cell repertoires in COVID-19. Across under 25 US areas, participants ranged in age from roughly 18 to 89 years. Cohort placement rested on clinical history that participants reported themselves. The germline CDR1 and CDR2 sequences are SQVTM and ANQGSEA. V was cut by 7 bases and J by 3 bases, with 18 bases left in between. This CDR3 comprises 14 residues.

Sequenced sample: PBMCs or T cells enriched from blood (not recorded which). The chain uses TRBV29-1 and TRBJ1-2; D might be TRBD1 (6 bases). This clonotype was obtained from a woman aged 55-70 years who had recovered from COVID-19. The CDR3 coding sequence is TGCAGCGCCCCGGGGGGGGCGGGGGACTATGGCTACACCTTC. It codes for CSAPGGAGDYGYTF. Full variable domain (missing parts from reference TRBV29-1 and TRBJ1-2): SAVISQKPSRDICQRGTSLTIQCQVDSQVTMMFWYRQQPGQSLTLIATANQGSEATYESGFVIDKFPISRPNLTFSTLTVSNMSPEDSSIYLCSAPGGAGDYGYTFGSGTRLTVV.